The 17 T cell receptor beta chains below were found in one sample sequenced in a study of T cells in Graves' hyperthyroidism and ophthalmopathy. Authors of the study amplified TCR beta CDR3 regions from RNA transcripts. HTBI primers were the set used in a first-round RT-PCR of the TCR CDR3. In TCRdb, the multiplex PCR reads were re-called with MiXCR into one record per CDR3 protein. Of under 500,000 distinct CDR3 sequences in the sample, more than 13% are singletons; the top ten hold 25% to 30%. Sequencing was carried out using blood. Receptors were obtained from a man in his fifties with Graves' ophthalmopathy.

This clonotype occurred a few times. The chain employs TRBV19 and TRBJ2-3; D is ambiguous. Germline V gene lookup returns CDR1 LNHDA and CDR2 SQIVND (reference sequence). CDR3 length: 14 residues. V lost 4 bases and J lost 0, with 8 bases in between. The CDR3 is CASSTVDSTDTQYF. The CDR3 bases are TGTGCCAGTAGTACTGTGGACAGCACAGATACGCAGTATTTT.

This clonotype was found many times. V usage is TRBV20-1 and J usage is TRBJ2-1; 8 bases agree with TRBD2. CDR1 DFQATT and CDR2 SNEGSKA come from the germline V gene (reference sequence). V lost 2 bases, J lost 1 base, and 7 bases stayed unmatched. This CDR3 is built from 16 residues. Written as DNA, the CDR3 is TGCAGTGCTAGACCGGGACTAGTAGTTTCCTACAATGAGCAGTTCTTC. It yields the protein CSARPGLVVSYNEQFF.

The table lists this clonotype with many counts. The CDR3 is CASSLGDSLGEQYF. In DNA form, the CDR3 reads TGTGCCAGCAGTTTAGGGGACTCCTTAGGCGAGCAGTACTTC. This chain links TRBV12-3 or TRBV12-4 with TRBJ2-7, with a possible D match to TRBD2 (6 bases). With 1 base removed from V and 6 bases from J, the gap between germline ends came to 13 bases. The CDR3 runs to 14 residues.

This clonotype was counted many times. The chain couples TRBV13 to TRBJ2-3; a weak D match, TRBD2 (6 bases). The CDR3 has 17 amino acids. The V end was cut by 0 bases, the J end by 0 bases, with 13 bases between. From germline, CDR1 is PRHDT and CDR2 FYEKMQ (reference sequence). The CDR3 coding sequence is TGTGCCAGCAGCTTAGGGCGGCTAGCGTTTAGCACAGATACGCAGTATTTT. Its protein is CASSLGRLAFSTDTQYF.

The chain joins TRBV6-2 or TRBV6-3 to TRBJ1-3; D is perhaps TRBD1 (5 bases). This CDR3 contains 16 residues. V was cut by 2 bases and J by 2 bases, with 13 bases left in between. Germline V gene sequence: CDR1 MNHEY, CDR2 SVGEGT. The CDR3 here is CASSYRTGGTGNTIYF. For the CDR3, the DNA is TGTGCCAGCAGTTACCGGACGGGGGGGACTGGAAACACCATATATTTT.

The rearrangement links TRBV7-2 to TRBJ2-5; D is possibly TRBD1 or TRBD2 (6 bases each). CDR3 length equals 13 residues. The ends were cut back, 7 bases at V and 6 bases at J, with 15 bases in the middle. Germline CDR1 SGHTA, CDR2 FQGNSA. CDR3 protein: CASIGRGQKTQYF. The CDR3 DNA sequence: TGTGCCAGCATCGGACGGGGGCAGAAGACCCAGTACTTC.

This chain links TRBV4-1 with TRBJ1-2, with D uncertain. The CDR3 extends over 12 amino acids. V lost 1 base, J lost 9 bases, and 9 bases lay in between. Germline values: CDR1 MGHRA, CDR2 YSYEKL. CDR3 DNA sequence: TGCGCCAGCAGCCAAGCCCAGCGTAGCTACACCTTC. Protein sequence: CASSQAQRSYTF.

The chain combines TRBV6-5 with TRBJ2-1, with a weak D call TRBD1 (6 bases). The V gene lost 2 bases and the J gene lost 8 bases, with 16 bases spanning the gap. The V gene's germline CDR1 is MNHEY and CDR2 SVGAGI. CDR3 length: 15 amino acids. The CDR3 DNA sequence: TGTGCCAGCAGTTACCGTAATGGGGGCGTAGATGAGCAGTTCTTC. Amino acids: CASSYRNGGVDEQFF.

This clonotype was detected ten times or more. This chain connects TRBV18 to TRBJ2-2, with no clear D. Deletions cut 6 bases from V and 0 bases from J, with 8 bases between. Germline V gene lookup returns CDR1 KGHSH and CDR2 LQKENI. CDR3 length equals 14 residues. In DNA form, the CDR3 reads TGTGCCAGCTCGCGCACATCGAACACCGGGGAGCTGTTTTTT. Protein: CASSRTSNTGELFF.

This clonotype was detected many times. The rearrangement joins TRBV4-2 to TRBJ2-7; maybe TRBD2 (5 bases). Germline V gene sequence: CDR1 LGHNA, CDR2 YNFKEQ. V lost 7 bases and J 4 bases, leaving 11 bases between the germline ends. CDR3 length equals 12 residues. CDR3 bases: TGTGCCAGCACGGGGAGTGAATACGAGCAGTACTTC. As protein: CASTGSEYEQYF.

This clonotype has a handful of counts. The rearrangement uses TRBV19 and TRBJ1-5; 8 bases align to TRBD1. Germline values: CDR1 LNHDA, CDR2 SQIVND (reference sequence). CDR3 size: 17 residues. V was pared by 5 bases and J by 2 bases, with 11 bases of the junction left unmatched. In DNA form, the CDR3 reads TGTGCCAGTAGTCTCCCGGGACAGGAGGGGGGCAATCAGCCCCAGCATTTT. Amino acids: CASSLPGQEGGNQPQHF.

This rearrangement joins TRBV5-5 to TRBJ2-2; no firm D call. The CDR3 spans 17 residues. Germline values: CDR1 SGHKS, CDR2 YYEKEE (reference sequence). V gave up 4 bases and J gave up 3 bases, with 19 bases separating them. The CDR3 coding sequence is TGTGCCAGCAGCCCGCCCTTAGGGCCTTGGGACACCGGGGAGCTGTTTTTT. Protein: CASSPPLGPWDTGELFF.

CDR3: CASSLSGSVYEQYF. The CDR3 DNA reads TGTGCCAGCAGCTTGAGCGGGAGCGTATACGAGCAGTACTTC. This chain connects TRBV7-9 to TRBJ2-7; 8 nucleotides line up with TRBD2. Germline CDR1 SEHNR, CDR2 FQNEAQ (reference sequence). V was clipped by 3 bases and J by 4 bases; unmatched bases: 5. The CDR3 is 14 residues long.

This clonotype has ten or more counts. V is TRBV12-3 or TRBV12-4 and J is TRBJ1-5, with a weak D call TRBD1 (5 bases). The length of the CDR3 is 16 residues. V lost 3 bases, J lost 0 bases, and 12 bases lay in between. The CDR3 DNA sequence: TGTGCCAGCAGTTTGTTAGGGGCTTATAGCAATCAGCCCCAGCATTTT. It codes for CASSLLGAYSNQPQHF.

V and J are TRBV9 and TRBJ2-5; TRBD1 matches at 7 bases. Germline trimming cut 3 bases from V and 5 bases from J; bases unmatched to any gene: 7. The CDR3 has 14 amino acids. The germline V gene has CDR1 SGDLS and CDR2 YYNGEE. CDR3 in DNA: TGTGCCAGCAGCGGGCTAGACAGGGACGAGACCCAGTACTTC. Protein: CASSGLDRDETQYF. Using reference TRBV9 and TRBJ2-5 for the parts outside the CDR3, the full variable domain is DSGVTQTPKHLITATGQRVTLRCSPRSGDLSVYWYQQSLDQGLQFLIQYYNGEERAKGNILERFSAQQFPDLHSELNLSSLELGDSALYFCASSGLDRDETQYFGPGTRLLVL.

In this sample, this clonotype turned up many times. The chain's CDR3 is CASFTGLAGGTGELFF. For the CDR3, the DNA is TGTGCCAGCTTCACGGGACTAGCGGGAGGCACCGGGGAGCTGTTTTTT. The V call is TRBV2, the J call TRBJ2-2; 15 nucleotides match TRBD2. Per germline, CDR1 SNHLY and CDR2 FYNNEI. After removal of 8 bases from V and 4 bases from J, the junction contained 5 bases not matched to a gene. CDR3 size: 16 residues.

This clonotype was observed many times. This chain uses TRBV5-1 with TRBJ2-3; D call uncertain. V shed 3 bases and J shed 2 bases, with 13 bases lying between them. Germline CDR1 and CDR2: SGHRS and YFSETQ. CDR3 size: 15 residues. DNA for the CDR3: TGCGCCAGCAGCTCAAACCCCGGACCCACAGATACGCAGTATTTT. Encoded protein: CASSSNPGPTDTQYF.